Listed here are 31 T cell receptor beta chains from one sample, sequenced in a study of blood T cell repertoires in COVID-19 (dated by TCRdb to the early 2020s). The library was made by the immunoSEQ multiplex PCR assay. TCRdb provides this immuneACCESS table in a form limited to in-frame rearrangements. Some clones are lacking; in checked studies, under half of them reflect an unresolved V gene, and why the rest are absent is not known. The sample table holds 250,000 to 350,000 clones, of which approximately 84% were seen once. About 1.5% of the sample comes from the top ten. Sequenced sample: peripheral blood. The origin of the receptors is a human donor with COVID-19, enrolled during active disease. The donor label of this sample is uncertain.

The chain has TRBV14 and TRBJ2-7, with D unresolved. V lost 1 base, J lost 6 bases, and 10 bases lay in between. The CDR3 sequence is 13 residues long. CDR1 is SGHDN, CDR2 FVKESK, per germline. The CDR3 nucleotides are TGTGCCAGCAGCCAAGTGATGAGTGGCGAGCAGTACTTC. This encodes CASSQVMSGEQYF. Complete variable domain (other parts from reference TRBV14 and TRBJ2-7): EAGVTQFPSHSVIEKGQTVTLRCDPISGHDNLYWYRRVMGKEIKFLLHFVKESKQDESGMPNNRFLAERTGGTYSTLKVQPAELEDSGVYFCASSQVMSGEQYFGPGTRLTVT.

This clone appeared once. The J gene is TRBJ2-2, the V gene TRBV7-6; D is unresolved. The CDR3 has 16 residues. Per germline, CDR1 SGHVS and CDR2 FNYEAQ. Trimming cost V 4 bases and J 4 bases, with 16 bases left between them. As DNA, the CDR3 is TGTGCCAGCAGCTCCCCCCTTAACAGTCCCACCGGGGAGCTGTTTTTT. This sequence encodes CASSSPLNSPTGELFF.

This clone was seen a handful of times. CDR3 region: CASSSNPGQGTYEQYF. DNA of the CDR3: TGCGCCAGCAGCTCCAATCCGGGACAGGGAACCTACGAGCAGTACTTC. This rearrangement joins TRBV5-1 to TRBJ2-7, with TRBD1 matching 9 bases. This CDR3 has 16 residues. From germline, CDR1 is SGHRS and CDR2 YFSETQ. The V and J ends lost 3 bases and 2 bases, in that order; junction bases with no gene match: 9.

This chain links TRBV3-1 (or the pseudogene TRBV3-2) with TRBJ2-7; 14 nucleotides match TRBD2. CDR1 is LGHDT, CDR2 YNNKEL, per germline (reference sequence). The CDR3 loop spans 15 amino acids. V lost 4 bases and J lost 6; bases outside the gene matches: 5. The CDR3 loop reads CASSRGLAGVFEQYF. The CDR3 DNA follows: TGTGCCAGCAGCCGGGGACTAGCGGGAGTTTTCGAGCAGTACTTC.

The chain carries TRBV27 and TRBJ2-7, with 8 positions matching TRBD2. Germline assignment: CDR1 MNHEY and CDR2 SMNVEV (reference sequence). V trimming: 4 bases; J trimming: 6 bases; junction bases outside the gene matches: 11. The CDR3 has 15 residues. DNA of the CDR3: TGTGCCAGCAGTTCGAGACTAGCGAGAGGTCTCGAGCAGTACTTC. Its protein is CASSSRLARGLEQYF.

The rearrangement joins TRBV7-9 to TRBJ2-1; D perhaps matches TRBD2 (6 bases). Trimming took off 5 bases at V and 6 bases at J, with 11 bases between the two ends. The CDR3 has 13 amino acids. Germline V gene data show CDR1 as SEHNR and CDR2 as FQNEAQ (reference sequence). The CDR3 here is CASSRRGGNEQFF. The CDR3 coding sequence is TGTGCCAGCAGCCGAAGGGGAGGCAATGAGCAGTTCTTC.

The chain links TRBV29-1 to TRBJ1-2, with 10 positions matching TRBD1. V gave up 7 bases and J gave up 3 bases; unmatched junction bases: 5. This CDR3 spans 13 amino acids. Per germline, CDR1 SQVTM and CDR2 ANQGSEA. CDR3 loop: CSGATGGDYGYTF. The CDR3 DNA is TGCAGCGGCGCGACAGGGGGCGACTATGGCTACACCTTC.

The chain couples TRBV29-1 to TRBJ2-1, with 7 nucleotides matching TRBD2. V lost 1 base and J lost 12; bases outside the gene matches: 12. Germline V lookup: CDR1 SQVTM, CDR2 ANQGSEA. This CDR3 region has 14 residues. CDR3 coding DNA: TGCAGCGTTGAAGCTTGGTCGAGGGAGGGTGGGCAGTTCTTC. This encodes CSVEAWSREGGQFF.

V gene TRBV4-1 combines with J gene TRBJ2-2, with 11 nucleotides matching TRBD2. The germline gives CDR1 MGHRA, CDR2 YSYEKL. CDR3 size: 15 residues. V lost 6 bases, J lost 3 bases, and 3 bases stayed unmatched. CDR3 DNA: TGCGCCAGCAGTAGCGGGAGGGCGGACACCGGGGAGCTGTTTTTT. Protein: CASSSGRADTGELFF.

The chain uses TRBV28 and TRBJ1-1; 9 bases agree with TRBD1. This CDR3 spans 14 amino acids. CDR1 and CDR2 from the germline V gene are MDHEN and SYDVKM. The trim removed 5 bases at V and 4 bases at J, leaving 5 bases unmatched. CDR3 DNA sequence: TGTGCCAGCAGTACCGGGACAGGGATCACTGAAGCTTTCTTT. Translated: CASSTGTGITEAFF. The full variable domain, in which reference TRBV28 and TRBJ1-1 provide the parts outside the CDR3, is DVKVTQSSRYLVKRTGEKVFLECVQDMDHENMFWYRQDPGLGLRLIYFSYDVKMKEKGDIPEGYSVSREKKERFSLILESASTNQTSMYLCASSTGTGITEAFFGQGTRLTVV.

The chain combines TRBV28 with TRBJ1-1; 7 nucleotides agree with TRBD1. Germline trimming cut 5 bases from V and 4 bases from J; bases unmatched to any gene: 4. From germline, CDR1 is MDHEN and CDR2 SYDVKM. The CDR3 runs to 13 residues. CDR3 DNA sequence: TGTGCCAGCAGTAAGCAGGGGGTCACTGAAGCTTTCTTT. Translation gives CASSKQGVTEAFF.

This clone was picked up a small number of times. The rearrangement uses TRBV3-1 (or the pseudogene TRBV3-2) and TRBJ1-2, with 9 bases that match TRBD1. CDR1 LGHDT and CDR2 YNNKEL come from the germline V gene (reference sequence). The CDR3 consists of 18 residues. Trimming removed 6 bases from V and 1 base from J; junction bases left unmatched: 15. CDR3 in DNA: TGTGCCAGCAGGCCCGGGGGGACAGGGCCTGGATTTAACTATGGCTACACCTTC. Protein product: CASRPGGTGPGFNYGYTF.

This chain joins TRBV7-8 and TRBJ2-7; D call uncertain. Germline V gene sequence: CDR1 SGHVS, CDR2 FQNEAQ. Between the trimmed V and J ends, which lost 3 bases and 5 bases, there was a span of 11 bases. This CDR3 spans 13 amino acids. In DNA, the CDR3 is TGTGCCAGCAGCTTGGTTCTGAGTGACGAGCAGTACTTC. Translation: CASSLVLSDEQYF.

The CDR3 loop reads CASSEAGTGNTGELFF. The CDR3 DNA reads as TGTGCCAGCAGCGAGGCCGGGACAGGGAACACCGGGGAGCTGTTTTTT. The V and J genes are TRBV7-3 and TRBJ2-2, with 8 nucleotides matching TRBD1. Germline CDR1 is SGHTA and CDR2 is FQGTGA. Trimming removed 5 bases from V and 1 base from J; junction bases left unmatched: 6. The CDR3 sequence is 16 residues long. The whole variable domain, remainder taken from reference TRBV7-3 and TRBJ2-2, is GAGVSQTPSNKVTEKGKYVELRCDPISGHTALYWYRQSLGQGPEFLIYFQGTGAADDSGLPNDRFFAVRPEGSVSTLKIQRTERGDSAVYLCASSEAGTGNTGELFFGEGSRLTVL.

This chain links TRBV2 with TRBJ2-1, with 7 bases matching TRBD2. Unmatched junction bases numbered 19, after V lost 2 bases and J lost 3 bases. CDR3 length: 20 amino acids. Germline V lookup: CDR1 SNHLY, CDR2 FYNNEI. In DNA form, the CDR3 reads TGTGCCAGCAGTGAACGGGGGGAGGGGATTAAAGTAAAGATCTACAATGAGCAGTTCTTC. It yields the protein CASSERGEGIKVKIYNEQFF. Combining the CDR3 with reference TRBV2 and TRBJ2-1 gives the whole variable domain EPEVTQTPSHQVTQMGQEVILRCVPISNHLYFYWYRQILGQKVEFLVSFYNNEISEKSEIFDDQFSVERPDGSNFTLKIRSTKLEDSAMYFCASSERGEGIKVKIYNEQFFGPGTRLTVL.

The chain employs TRBV5-6 and TRBJ2-5; D gene unclear. Trimming left V 4 bases short and J 0 bases short, with 13 bases between. Germline V CDR1 and CDR2: SGHDT, YYEEEE. CDR3 length equals 15 residues. The CDR3 sequence is CASSLRQAYQETQYF. The CDR3 coding sequence is TGTGCCAGCAGCCTCCGGCAGGCTTACCAAGAGACCCAGTACTTC.

The chain links TRBV3-1 (or the pseudogene TRBV3-2) to TRBJ1-2, with a possible D match to TRBD1 (5 bases). Germline V CDR1 and CDR2: LGHDT, YNNKEL (reference sequence). The CDR3 extends over 14 amino acids. The V end lost 6 bases, the J end lost 5 bases, and 16 bases lay between the germline ends. CDR3 sequence reads: CASSVQGLQYGYTF. DNA for the CDR3: TGTGCCAGCAGTGTTCAGGGACTCCAGTATGGCTACACCTTC.

This clone came up a few times. The chain has TRBV2 and TRBJ2-3; perhaps TRBD2 as D (6 bases). Per the germline V gene, CDR1 is SNHLY and CDR2 is FYNNEI. V gave up 7 bases and J gave up 4 bases, with 12 bases separating them. The length of the CDR3 is 13 residues. CDR3 DNA sequence: TGTGCCAGCATTGGTCTAGCGCCAGATACGCAGTATTTT. Residues: CASIGLAPDTQYF. Full variable domain (missing parts from reference TRBV2 and TRBJ2-3): EPEVTQTPSHQVTQMGQEVILRCVPISNHLYFYWYRQILGQKVEFLVSFYNNEISEKSEIFDDQFSVERPDGSNFTLKIRSTKLEDSAMYFCASIGLAPDTQYFGPGTRLTVL.

This chain joins TRBV11-2 and TRBJ1-1; D ambiguous. Deletions cut 4 bases from V and 0 bases from J, with 6 bases between. CDR3 length: 13 amino acids. The germline gives CDR1 SGHAT, CDR2 FQNNGV. In nucleotides, the CDR3 is TGTGCCAGCAGCTCCCTTCTGAACACTGAAGCTTTCTTT. This gives the protein CASSSLLNTEAFF. Full variable domain (rest looked up from reference TRBV11-2 and TRBJ1-1): EAGVAQSPRYKIIEKRQSVAFWCNPISGHATLYWYQQILGQGPKLLIQFQNNGVVDDSQLPKDRFSAERLKGVDSTLKIQPAKLEDSAVYLCASSSLLNTEAFFGQGTRLTVV.

This chain links TRBV7-8 with TRBJ2-1; D gene unclear. Germline assignment: CDR1 SGHVS and CDR2 FQNEAQ. V shed 5 bases and J shed 8 bases, with 10 bases lying between them. This CDR3 region has 12 residues. The CDR3, as DNA: TGTGCCAGCAGCCGTAGAGTCGATGAGCAGTTCTTC. Translating gives CASSRRVDEQFF.

The sample holds one count of this clone. V usage is TRBV7-9 and J usage is TRBJ2-1; no reliable D call. V shed 6 bases and J shed 7 bases, with 19 bases lying between them. Germline CDR1 is SEHNR and CDR2 is FQNEAQ (reference sequence). The CDR3 is 15 residues long. CDR3 region: CASRPPLEPRNEQFF. CDR3 coding DNA: TGTGCCAGCAGACCCCCCCTGGAGCCCCGGAATGAGCAGTTCTTC.

This clone was picked up one time. The V gene is TRBV2, the J gene TRBJ2-1, with D perhaps matching TRBD2 (6 bases). The germline V gene encodes CDR1 SNHLY and CDR2 FYNNEI. CDR3 length equals 13 residues. V lost 6 bases and J lost 7, with 13 bases in between. The CDR3 loop is CASREGRGNEQFF. CDR3 in DNA: TGTGCCAGCAGGGAGGGCCGGGGAAATGAGCAGTTCTTC.

The chain recombines TRBV19 with TRBJ2-7, with D uncertain. The CDR3 loop spans 13 amino acids. V was pared by 2 bases and J by 9 bases, with 14 bases between. CDR1 is LNHDA, CDR2 SQIVND, per germline (reference sequence). The DNA for the CDR3 is TGTGCCAGTAGTATAAGAACAGACGAGCCGCAGTACTTC. This gives the protein CASSIRTDEPQYF.

The chain employs TRBV27 and TRBJ1-5; 8 positions match TRBD1. This CDR3 is 14 amino acids long. The ends lost 4 bases at V and 6 bases at J; junction bases unmatched: 5. Per the germline V gene, CDR1 is MNHEY and CDR2 is SMNVEV (reference sequence). Here the CDR3 reads CASSWTGSSQPQHF. Here the CDR3 DNA reads TGTGCCAGCAGTTGGACAGGGAGTTCTCAGCCCCAGCATTTT.

This chain uses TRBV5-4 with TRBJ2-3; TRBD2 aligns across 7 bases. V was pared by 0 bases and J by 3 bases, with 7 bases of the junction left unmatched. Germline V gene sequence: CDR1 SGHNT, CDR2 YYREEE (reference sequence). The CDR3 is made up of 16 amino acids. CDR3: CASSLDVGGPTDTQYF. CDR3 nucleotide sequence: TGTGCCAGCAGCTTGGATGTGGGAGGGCCTACAGATACGCAGTATTTT.

The table lists this clone with many counts. The chain is built from TRBV29-1 and TRBJ1-4; D perhaps matches TRBD1 (6 bases). This CDR3 has 14 amino acids. Trimming stripped 2 bases from V and 8 bases from J, with 15 bases between. Germline V gene sequence: CDR1 SQVTM, CDR2 ANQGSEA. The DNA of the CDR3 is TGCAGCGTTGAATTAACAGGGTGGGAAGAAAAACTGTTTTTT. Protein product: CSVELTGWEEKLFF. The entire variable domain, with the rest obtained from reference TRBV29-1 and TRBJ1-4, is as follows: SAVISQKPSRDICQRGTSLTIQCQVDSQVTMMFWYRQQPGQSLTLIATANQGSEATYESGFVIDKFPISRPNLTFSTLTVSNMSPEDSSIYLCSVELTGWEEKLFFGSGTQLSVL.

This clone was seen a handful of times. The gene calls are TRBV2 and TRBJ1-6; no definite D call. Trimming pared 4 bases from V and 4 bases from J, leaving 11 bases between. The CDR3 extends over 15 amino acids. Per germline, CDR1 SNHLY and CDR2 FYNNEI. CDR3 residues: CASSGWQAYNSPLHF. In nucleotides, the CDR3 is TGTGCCAGCAGTGGATGGCAGGCGTATAATTCACCCCTCCACTTT.

This clone showed up just once. This chain uses TRBV11-1 with TRBJ2-3, with D unclear. This CDR3 comprises 16 residues. The V end lost 5 bases, the J end lost 0 bases, and 15 bases lay between the germline ends. Germline CDR1 reads SGHAT; CDR2 reads FQDESV (reference sequence). As DNA, the CDR3 is TGTGCCAGCAGCCCCAGAATCCCGAAAAGCACAGATACGCAGTATTTT. Encoded protein: CASSPRIPKSTDTQYF.

The chain employs TRBV9 and TRBJ2-2, with D maybe TRBD2 (5 bases). This CDR3 is 15 amino acids long. CDR1 and CDR2 (germline): SGDLS, YYNGEE. The V gene lost 4 bases and the J gene lost 0 bases, with 10 bases spanning the gap. CDR3: CASSTRAPNTGELFF. For the CDR3, the DNA is TGTGCCAGCAGCACGAGGGCCCCGAACACCGGGGAGCTGTTTTTT.

The chain joins TRBV3-1 (or the pseudogene TRBV3-2) to TRBJ2-4; 10 positions match TRBD1. Germline CDR1 LGHDT, CDR2 YNNKEL (reference sequence). The CDR3 is 14 residues long. With 3 bases clipped from V and 9 bases from J, the junction kept 5 bases outside the gene matches. The CDR3 DNA is TGTGCCAGCAGCCATGACAGGGGGCTAGGCATTCAGTACTTC. Translating it yields CASSHDRGLGIQYF.

The rearrangement links TRBV11-2 to TRBJ1-6, with a tentative D call TRBD1 (6 bases). This CDR3 has 14 amino acids. Germline V gene sequence: CDR1 SGHAT, CDR2 FQNNGV. Between the trimmed V and J ends, which lost 1 base and 9 bases, there was a span of 10 bases. The CDR3 sequence: CASSLAQGGSPLHF. The CDR3 DNA follows: TGTGCCAGCAGCTTAGCACAGGGCGGTTCACCCCTCCACTTT.